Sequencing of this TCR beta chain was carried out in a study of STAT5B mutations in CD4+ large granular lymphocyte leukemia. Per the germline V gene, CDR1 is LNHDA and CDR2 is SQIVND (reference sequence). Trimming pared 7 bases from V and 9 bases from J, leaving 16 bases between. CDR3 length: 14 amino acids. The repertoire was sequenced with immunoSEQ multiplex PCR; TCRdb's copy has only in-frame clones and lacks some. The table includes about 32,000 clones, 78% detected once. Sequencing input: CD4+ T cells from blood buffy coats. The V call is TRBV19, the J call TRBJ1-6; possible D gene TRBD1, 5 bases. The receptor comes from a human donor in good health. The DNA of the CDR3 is TGTGCCAGTACCCCAACGGGGGGGATTTCACCCCTCCACTTT. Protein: CASTPTGGISPLHF.